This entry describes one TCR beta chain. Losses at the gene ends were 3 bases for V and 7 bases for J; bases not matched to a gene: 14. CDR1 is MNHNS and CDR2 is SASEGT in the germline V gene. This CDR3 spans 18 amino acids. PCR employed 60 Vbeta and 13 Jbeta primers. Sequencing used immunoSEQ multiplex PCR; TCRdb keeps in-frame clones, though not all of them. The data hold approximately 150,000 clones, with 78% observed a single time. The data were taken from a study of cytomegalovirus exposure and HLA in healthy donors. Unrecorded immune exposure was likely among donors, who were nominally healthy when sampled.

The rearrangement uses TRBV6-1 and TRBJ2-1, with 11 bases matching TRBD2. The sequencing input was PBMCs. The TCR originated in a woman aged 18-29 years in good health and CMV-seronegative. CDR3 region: CASSELAGGPGRRNEQFF. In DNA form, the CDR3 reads TGTGCCAGCAGTGAGCTAGCGGGAGGCCCGGGGAGGCGGAATGAGCAGTTCTTC.